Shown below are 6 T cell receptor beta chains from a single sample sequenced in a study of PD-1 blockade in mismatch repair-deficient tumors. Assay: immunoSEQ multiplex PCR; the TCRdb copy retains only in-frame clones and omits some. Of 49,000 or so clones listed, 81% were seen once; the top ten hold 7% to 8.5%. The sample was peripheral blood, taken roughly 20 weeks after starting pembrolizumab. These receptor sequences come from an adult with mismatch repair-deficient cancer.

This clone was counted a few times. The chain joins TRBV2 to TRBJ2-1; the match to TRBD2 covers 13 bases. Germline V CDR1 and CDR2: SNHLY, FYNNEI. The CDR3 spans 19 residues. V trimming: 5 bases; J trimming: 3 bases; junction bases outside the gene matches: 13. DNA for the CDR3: TGTGCCAGCAGTTTCCGGTCCAGGGGACTAGCGGGACACTACAATGAGCAGTTCTTC. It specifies CASSFRSRGLAGHYNEQFF.

CDR3 loop: CATENQGARNTIYF. In DNA form, the CDR3 reads TGTGCCACCGAAAACCAGGGGGCTAGAAACACCATATATTTT. The chain couples TRBV19 to TRBJ1-3; 8 nucleotides match TRBD1. This CDR3 is built from 14 residues. Germline CDR1 is LNHDA and CDR2 is SQIVND (reference sequence). V shed 10 bases and J 5 bases; nucleotides not matched to a gene: 10.

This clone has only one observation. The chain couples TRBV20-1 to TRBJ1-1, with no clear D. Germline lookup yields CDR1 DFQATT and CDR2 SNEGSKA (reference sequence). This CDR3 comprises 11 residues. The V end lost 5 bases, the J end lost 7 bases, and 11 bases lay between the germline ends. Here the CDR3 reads CSASDRLEAFF. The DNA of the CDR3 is TGCAGTGCTTCGGACCGCCTTGAAGCTTTCTTT.

CDR3 residues: CASSEGTGDMWTEAFF. The CDR3 DNA is TGTGCCAGCAGTGAAGGGACAGGGGATATGTGGACTGAAGCTTTCTTT. The chain employs TRBV2 and TRBJ1-1; 9 bases align to TRBD1. Germline CDR1 reads SNHLY; CDR2 reads FYNNEI. V was clipped by 1 base and J by 5 bases; unmatched bases: 8. This CDR3 contains 16 residues.

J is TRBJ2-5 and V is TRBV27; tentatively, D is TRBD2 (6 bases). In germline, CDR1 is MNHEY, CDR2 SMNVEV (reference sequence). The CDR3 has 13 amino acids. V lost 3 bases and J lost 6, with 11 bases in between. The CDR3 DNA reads TGTGCCAGCAGTTTGGAGGGAATGAAGACCCAGTACTTC. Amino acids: CASSLEGMKTQYF.

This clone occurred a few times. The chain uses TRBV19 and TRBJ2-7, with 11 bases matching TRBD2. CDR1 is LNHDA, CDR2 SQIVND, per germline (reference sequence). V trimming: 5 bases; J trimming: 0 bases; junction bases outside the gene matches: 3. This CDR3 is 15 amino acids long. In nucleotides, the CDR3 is TGTGCCAGTAGTGAAACTAGCGGGAGCTCCTACGAGCAGTACTTC. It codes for CASSETSGSSYEQYF.